Listed here are 20 T cell receptor beta chains from one sample, sequenced in a study. A single record per CDR3 protein comes from TCRdb applying MiXCR to the 5' RACE reads. Of around 4,800 distinct CDR3 sequences in the sample, around 71% are singletons; the top ten hold 3% to 3.5%. The sequencing sample was made of naive CD4+ T cells sorted from blood. Indicated subset: naive CD4+ T cells, CD4+CD45RA+CD25-. These TCRs come from a female donor with breast cancer.

The chain joins TRBV15 to TRBJ2-5; no clear D gene. Trimming removed 0 bases from V and 1 base from J, with 3 bases in between. CDR1 LNHNV and CDR2 YYDKDF come from the germline V gene (reference sequence). The CDR3 totals 13 residues. The CDR3 DNA reads as TGTGCCACCAGCAGAGATCTCCAAGAGACCCAGTACTTC. It yields the protein CATSRDLQETQYF.

The chain employs TRBV4-2 and TRBJ2-3; no reliable D call. V was cut by 0 bases and J by 3 bases, with 13 bases left in between. In germline, CDR1 is LGHNA, CDR2 YNFKEQ. CDR3 length: 16 residues. CDR3 region: CASSQDLRTATDTQYF. Here the CDR3 DNA reads TGTGCCAGCAGCCAAGATCTTAGAACAGCTACAGATACGCAGTATTTT.

V and J are TRBV18 and TRBJ1-4; 8 positions agree with TRBD1. Per germline, CDR1 KGHSH and CDR2 LQKENI. This CDR3 region has 15 residues. The V and J ends lost 4 bases and 5 bases, in that order; junction bases with no gene match: 6. CDR3 residues: CASSLSGTGNEKLFF. In nucleotides, the CDR3 is TGTGCCAGCTCACTCTCCGGGACAGGAAATGAAAAACTGTTTTTT.

The chain employs TRBV4-1 and TRBJ1-6, with TRBD1 matching over 9 bases. The V gene end was trimmed by 0 bases and the J gene end by 7 bases; junction bases not matched to a gene: 13. The CDR3 covers 19 residues. In germline, CDR1 is MGHRA, CDR2 YSYEKL. This CDR3 reads CASSQDRQGGQGANSPLHF. The CDR3 bases are TGCGCCAGCAGCCAAGATCGTCAGGGGGGACAGGGCGCAAATTCACCCCTCCACTTT.

The V gene is TRBV4-1, the J gene TRBJ2-1; TRBD1 might be the D (6 bases). CDR3 length: 16 residues. Trimming left V 0 bases short and J 4 bases short, with 13 bases between. Germline assignment: CDR1 MGHRA and CDR2 YSYEKL. This CDR3 is CASSQDPQGSYNEQFF. The CDR3 nucleotides read TGCGCCAGCAGCCAAGATCCACAGGGTTCTTACAATGAGCAGTTCTTC.

CDR3 DNA: TGTGCCAGCAGCATACAGGGGCAGGCACCCGGGGAGCTGTTTTTT. It specifies CASSIQGQAPGELFF. The chain combines TRBV7-8 with TRBJ2-2, with 7 bases fitting TRBD1. The CDR3 covers 15 residues. The V segment lost 5 bases and the J segment 6 bases; nucleotides outside the gene matches: 9. Germline V gene lookup returns CDR1 SGHVS and CDR2 FQNEAQ. The complete variable domain, with remaining parts taken from reference TRBV7-8 and TRBJ2-2, reads GAGVSQSPRYKVAKRGQDVALRCDPISGHVSLFWYQQALGQGPEFLTYFQNEAQLDKSGLPSDRFFAERPEGSVSTLKIQRTQQEDSAVYLCASSIQGQAPGELFFGEGSRLTVL.

This chain joins TRBV7-2 and TRBJ2-1; D ambiguous. From germline, CDR1 is SGHTA and CDR2 FQGNSA. Deletions cut 2 bases from V and 9 bases from J, with 5 bases between. This CDR3 is 11 amino acids long. The CDR3 DNA sequence: TGTGCCAGCAGCTTAATTCTTGAGCAGTTCTTC. Its translation is CASSLILEQFF.

V usage is TRBV12-3 or TRBV12-4 and J usage is TRBJ2-7; D is uncertain. Trimming removed 6 bases from V and 5 bases from J, with 14 bases in between. The CDR3 runs 13 residues. The CDR3 reads CASSHYLTDEQYF. The CDR3 DNA reads as TGTGCCAGCAGCCACTACCTCACGGACGAGCAGTACTTC.

V is TRBV29-1 and J is TRBJ2-7, with TRBD1 matching over 9 bases. The CDR3 consists of 14 residues. J lost 5 bases, V lost 6 bases, and 11 bases had no gene match. CDR1 SQVTM and CDR2 ANQGSEA come from the germline V gene. CDR3 bases: TGCAGCGTGTTGACCCCGGGACAGGGAGACGAGCAGTACTTC. Translated, it gives CSVLTPGQGDEQYF.

The sample holds a few counts of this clonotype. A junction boundary mismatches the germline segment, possibly from a read error. J is TRBJ2-7 and V is TRBV20-1; 9 bases match TRBD2. Germline V gene sequence: CDR1 DFQATT, CDR2 SNEGSKA (reference sequence). CDR3 size: 14 residues. The CDR3 DNA sequence: TGCAGTGCTAAACCGGGACTAGCCTCCGACGAGCAGTACTTC. It encodes CSAKPGLASDEQYF.

This chain connects TRBV20-1 to TRBJ2-5; TRBD1 matches at 7 bases. Germline CDR1 DFQATT, CDR2 SNEGSKA (reference sequence). The trim removed 6 bases at V and 7 bases at J, leaving 11 bases unmatched. This CDR3 has 13 residues. The DNA for the CDR3 is TGCAGTGCACAAGGGGGCTTAGGAGGGACCCAGTACTTC. Translating it yields CSAQGGLGGTQYF.

The chain recombines TRBV6-5 with TRBJ1-1; no definite D call. The CDR3 spans 13 residues. With 4 bases removed from V and 1 base from J, the gap between germline ends came to 7 bases. The V gene's germline CDR1 is MNHEY and CDR2 SVGAGI. CDR3: CASSLEENTEAFF. The CDR3 region has the DNA TGTGCCAGCAGTTTGGAGGAGAACACTGAAGCTTTCTTT.

The chain employs TRBV12-3 or TRBV12-4 and TRBJ1-1; possibly TRBD1 for D (6 bases). V was clipped by 2 bases and J by 10 bases, with 20 bases between them. This CDR3 contains 15 residues. DNA of the CDR3: TGTGCCAGCAGTTTAACCCTCTGGCCCCAAGGGGGAGCTTTCTTT. Translation: CASSLTLWPQGGAFF.

The chain employs TRBV11-2 and TRBJ2-5; no clear D. CDR1 is SGHAT, CDR2 FQNNGV, per germline. The length of the CDR3 is 17 residues. V gave up 0 bases and J gave up 0 bases, with 14 bases separating them. DNA of the CDR3: TGTGCCAGCAGCTTAGATCCCCCGACTGGTTACCAAGAGACCCAGTACTTC. Its protein product is CASSLDPPTGYQETQYF.

The chain joins TRBV4-2 to TRBJ2-7; tentative D call: TRBD2 (6 bases). Germline values: CDR1 LGHNA, CDR2 YNFKEQ. This CDR3 is built from 14 residues. V dropped 1 base and J dropped 2 bases, with 9 bases sitting between them. The CDR3 spells CASSQASVTYEQYF. The CDR3 region has the DNA TGTGCCAGCAGCCAAGCTAGCGTTACCTACGAGCAGTACTTC.

With regard to this clonotype: A read error may produce the germline difference seen at one junction end. This chain uses TRBV7-7 with TRBJ1-3; D remains unclear. The CDR3 totals 15 residues. Germline CDR1 reads SSHAT; CDR2 reads FNYEAQ (reference sequence). As DNA, the CDR3 is TGTGCTAGCAGCTTACACACCAACTCTGGAAACACCATATATTTT. This encodes CASSLHTNSGNTIYF.

This clonotype was recorded a few times. The V and J genes are TRBV6-5 and TRBJ1-2, with 7 bases aligning to TRBD1. CDR3 length: 15 amino acids. Trimming at V came to 7 bases and at J to 2 bases, leaving 10 bases not matched to a gene. Germline CDR1 reads MNHEY; CDR2 reads SVGAGI. CDR3 nucleotides: TGTGCCAGCACACCGACAGGGACAGACAACTATGGCTACACCTTC. Its protein is CASTPTGTDNYGYTF.

The chain has TRBV5-1 and TRBJ2-2, with a possible D match to TRBD1 (5 bases). In germline, CDR1 is SGHRS, CDR2 YFSETQ. This CDR3 is built from 15 residues. Trimming took 1 base from V and 0 from J, leaving 7 bases between them. The CDR3 DNA reads TGCGCCAGCAGCTTGAGGACAACGAACACCGGGGAGCTGTTTTTT. It codes for CASSLRTTNTGELFF.

The chain carries TRBV7-2 and TRBJ1-1; possibly TRBD1 for D (5 bases). The germline V gene encodes CDR1 SGHTA and CDR2 FQGNSA. Trimming cost V 4 bases and J 5 bases, with 17 bases left between them. CDR3 size: 15 residues. This chain's CDR3 is CASSSGTVVLTEAFF. The CDR3 coding sequence is TGTGCCAGCAGCTCCGGGACCGTCGTATTGACTGAAGCTTTCTTT. Combining the CDR3 with reference TRBV7-2 and TRBJ1-1 gives the whole variable domain GAGVSQSPSNKVTEKGKDVELRCDPISGHTALYWYRQSLGQGLEFLIYFQGNSAPDKSGLPSDRFSAERTGGSVSTLTIQRTQQEDSAVYLCASSSGTVVLTEAFFGQGTRLTVV.

This clonotype occurred once. The gene calls are TRBV30 and TRBJ1-1; D gene uncertain. Trimming pared 0 bases from V and 1 base from J, leaving 9 bases between. This CDR3 comprises 14 residues. CDR1 and CDR2 (germline): GTSNPN, SVGIG (reference sequence). Written as DNA, the CDR3 is TGTGCCTGGAGTGTATTGTTCAGGAACACTGAAGCTTTCTTT. It codes for CAWSVLFRNTEAFF.